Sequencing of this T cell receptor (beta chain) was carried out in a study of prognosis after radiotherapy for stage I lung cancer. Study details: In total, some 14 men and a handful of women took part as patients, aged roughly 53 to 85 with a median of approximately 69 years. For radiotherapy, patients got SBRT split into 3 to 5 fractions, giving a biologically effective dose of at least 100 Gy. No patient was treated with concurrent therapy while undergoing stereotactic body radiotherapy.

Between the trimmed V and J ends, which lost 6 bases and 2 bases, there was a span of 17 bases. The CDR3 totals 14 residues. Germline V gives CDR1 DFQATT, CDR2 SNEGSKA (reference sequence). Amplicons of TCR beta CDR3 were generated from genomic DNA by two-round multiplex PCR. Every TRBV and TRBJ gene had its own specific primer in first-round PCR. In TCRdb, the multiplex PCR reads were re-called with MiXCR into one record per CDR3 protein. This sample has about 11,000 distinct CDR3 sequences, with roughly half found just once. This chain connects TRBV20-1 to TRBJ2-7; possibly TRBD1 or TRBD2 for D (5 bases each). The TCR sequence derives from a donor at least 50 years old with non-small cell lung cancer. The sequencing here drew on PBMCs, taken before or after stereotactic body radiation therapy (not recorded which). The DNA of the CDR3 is TGCAGTGCCCCTCGAGCAGGGAGCACCTACGAGCAGTACTTC. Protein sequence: CSAPRAGSTYEQYF.